Listed here is a single T cell receptor (beta chain). Its antigen is still unknown. This record comes from a study of OX40 agonist ivuxolimab in advanced cancers. For the study at large: Prior anti-PD-1, anti-PD-L1 or anti-CTLA-4 therapy was allowed; 40% had some.

The data were produced by immunoSEQ multiplex PCR, yet TCRdb's version contains in-frame clones alone and is incomplete. The sample has around 74,000 clones, roughly 90% seen once. General study results and limits: Average numbers of expanded clones were greater in CD8+ T cells than in CD4+.

The receptor comes from an adult with an advanced solid tumor such as melanoma, head and neck, liver or kidney cancer. This specimen consisted of CD4+ or CD8+ T cells sorted from blood, obtained in a trial of the OX40 agonist ivuxolimab.

DNA of the CDR3: TGTGCCTGGAGTGCCGGGACTAGCGGTTACGAGCAGTACTTC. It specifies CAWSAGTSGYEQYF. The chain joins TRBV30 to TRBJ2-7; 11 positions match TRBD2. CDR1 is GTSNPN and CDR2 is SVGIG in the germline V gene (reference sequence). Trimming cost V 1 base and J 4 bases; bases outside gene matches: 3. There are 14 residues in the CDR3.